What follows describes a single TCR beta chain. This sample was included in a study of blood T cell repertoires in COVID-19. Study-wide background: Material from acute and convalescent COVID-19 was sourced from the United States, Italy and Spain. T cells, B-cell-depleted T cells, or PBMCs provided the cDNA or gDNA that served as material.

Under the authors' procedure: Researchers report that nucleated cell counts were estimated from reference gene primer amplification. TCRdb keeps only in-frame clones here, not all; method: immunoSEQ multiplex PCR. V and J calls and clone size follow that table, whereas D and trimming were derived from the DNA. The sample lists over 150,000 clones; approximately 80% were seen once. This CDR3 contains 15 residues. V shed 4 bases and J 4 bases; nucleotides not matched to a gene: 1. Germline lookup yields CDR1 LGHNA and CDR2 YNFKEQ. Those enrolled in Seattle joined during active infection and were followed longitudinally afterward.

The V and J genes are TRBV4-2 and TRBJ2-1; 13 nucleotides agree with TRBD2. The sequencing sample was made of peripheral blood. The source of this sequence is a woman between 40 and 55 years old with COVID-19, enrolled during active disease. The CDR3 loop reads CASSPGLAGYNEQFF. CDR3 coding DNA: TGTGCCAGCAGCCCGGGACTAGCGGGATACAATGAGCAGTTCTTC.